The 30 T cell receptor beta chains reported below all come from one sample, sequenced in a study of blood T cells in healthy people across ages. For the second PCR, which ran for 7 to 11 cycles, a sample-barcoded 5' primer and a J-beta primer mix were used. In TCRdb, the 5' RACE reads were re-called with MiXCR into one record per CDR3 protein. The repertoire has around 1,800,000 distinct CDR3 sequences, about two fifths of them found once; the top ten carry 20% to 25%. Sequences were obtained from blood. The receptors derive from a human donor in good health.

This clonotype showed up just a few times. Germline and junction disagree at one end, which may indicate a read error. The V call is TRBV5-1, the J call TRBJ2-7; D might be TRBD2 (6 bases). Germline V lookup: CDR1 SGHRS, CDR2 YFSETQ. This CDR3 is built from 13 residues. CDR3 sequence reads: CASSSGRDYEQYF. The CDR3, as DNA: TGTGCCAGCAGTTCTGGGCGGGACTACGAGCAGTACTTC.

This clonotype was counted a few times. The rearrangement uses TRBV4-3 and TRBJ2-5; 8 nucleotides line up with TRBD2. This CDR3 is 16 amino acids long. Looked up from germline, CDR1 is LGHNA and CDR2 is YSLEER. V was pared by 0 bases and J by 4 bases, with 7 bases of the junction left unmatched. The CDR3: CASSQDGGSGVETQYF. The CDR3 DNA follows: TGCGCCAGCAGCCAAGATGGAGGTAGCGGGGTAGAGACCCAGTACTTC.

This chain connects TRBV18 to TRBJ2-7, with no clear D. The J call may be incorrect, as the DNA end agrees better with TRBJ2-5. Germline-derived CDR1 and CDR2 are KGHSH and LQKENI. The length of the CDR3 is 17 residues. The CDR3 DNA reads TGTGCCAGCTCACCAGGGAATATGGGCCCTCCGATCGAGACCCAGTACTTC. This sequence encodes CASSPGNMGPPIETQYF.

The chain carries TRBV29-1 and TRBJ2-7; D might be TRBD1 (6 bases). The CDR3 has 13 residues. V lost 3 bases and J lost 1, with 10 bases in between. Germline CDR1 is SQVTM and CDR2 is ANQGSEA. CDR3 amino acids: CSVETGQSYEQYF. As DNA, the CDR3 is TGCAGCGTTGAGACAGGACAATCCTACGAGCAGTACTTC.

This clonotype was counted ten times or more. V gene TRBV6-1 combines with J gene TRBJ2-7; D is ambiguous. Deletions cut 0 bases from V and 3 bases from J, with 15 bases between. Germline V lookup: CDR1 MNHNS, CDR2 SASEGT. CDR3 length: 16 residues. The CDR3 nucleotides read TGTGCCAGCAGTGAAGCGTCCGGCCAAGGCAGCTACGAGCAGTACTTC. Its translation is CASSEASGQGSYEQYF.

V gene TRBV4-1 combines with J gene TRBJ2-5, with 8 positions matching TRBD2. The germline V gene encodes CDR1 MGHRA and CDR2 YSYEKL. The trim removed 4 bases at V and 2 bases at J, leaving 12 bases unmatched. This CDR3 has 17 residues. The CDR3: CASSLFKSASGQETQYF. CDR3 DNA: TGCGCCAGCAGCCTGTTCAAATCGGCTAGCGGGCAAGAGACCCAGTACTTC.

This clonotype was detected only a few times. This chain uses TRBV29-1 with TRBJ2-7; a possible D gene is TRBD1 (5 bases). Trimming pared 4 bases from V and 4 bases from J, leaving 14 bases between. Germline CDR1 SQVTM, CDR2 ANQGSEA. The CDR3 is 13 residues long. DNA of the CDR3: TGCAGCGTTGCAGGGCTTGATATTTACGAGCAGTACTTC. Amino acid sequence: CSVAGLDIYEQYF.

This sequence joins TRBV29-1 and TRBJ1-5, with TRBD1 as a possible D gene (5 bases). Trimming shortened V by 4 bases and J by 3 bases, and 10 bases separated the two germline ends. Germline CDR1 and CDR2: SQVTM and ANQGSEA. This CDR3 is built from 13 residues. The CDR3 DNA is TGCAGCGTTGGTAGTGGGACCAATCAGCCCCAGCATTTT. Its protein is CSVGSGTNQPQHF.

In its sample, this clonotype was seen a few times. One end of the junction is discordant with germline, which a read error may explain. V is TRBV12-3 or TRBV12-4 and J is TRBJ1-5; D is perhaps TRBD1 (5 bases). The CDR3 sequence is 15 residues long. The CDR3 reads CVSSSRGWDEQPQHF. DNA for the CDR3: TGTGTCAGCAGTAGCCGGGGTTGGGACGAGCAGCCCCAGCATTTT.

The CDR3 coding sequence is TGTGCCAGCAGTCCGGACGGACTAAAAGTTTTCTTT. It yields the protein CASSPDGLKVFF. The chain combines TRBV12-3 or TRBV12-4 with TRBJ1-1; D remains unclear. The germline V and J ends were trimmed by 5 bases and 13 bases, with 17 bases remaining between them. CDR3 size: 12 residues.

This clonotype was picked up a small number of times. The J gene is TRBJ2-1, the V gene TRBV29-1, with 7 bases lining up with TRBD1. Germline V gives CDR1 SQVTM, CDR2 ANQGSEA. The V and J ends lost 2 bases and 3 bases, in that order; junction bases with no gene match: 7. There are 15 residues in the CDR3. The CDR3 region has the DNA TGCAGCGTTGAAATTTGGGACAGTGACTACAATGAGCAGTTCTTC. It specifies CSVEIWDSDYNEQFF.

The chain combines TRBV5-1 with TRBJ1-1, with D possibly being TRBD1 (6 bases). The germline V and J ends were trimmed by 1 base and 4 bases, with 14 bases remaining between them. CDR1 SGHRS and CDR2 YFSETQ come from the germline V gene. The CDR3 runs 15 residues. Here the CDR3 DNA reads TGCGCCAGCAGCTTGATGCAGGGGCGAGGCACTGAAGCTTTCTTT. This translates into CASSLMQGRGTEAFF. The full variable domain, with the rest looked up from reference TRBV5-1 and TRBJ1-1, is KAGVTQTPRYLIKTRGQQVTLSCSPISGHRSVSWYQQTPGQGLQFLFEYFSETQRNKGNFPGRFSGRQFSNSRSEMNVSTLELGDSALYLCASSLMQGRGTEAFFGQGTRLTVV.

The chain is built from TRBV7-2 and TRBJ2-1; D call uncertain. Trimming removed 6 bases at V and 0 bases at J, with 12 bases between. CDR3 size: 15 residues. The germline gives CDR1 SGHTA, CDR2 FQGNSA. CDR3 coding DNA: TGTGCCAGCAGTCATGTAGCTAGCTCCTACAATGAGCAGTTCTTC. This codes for CASSHVASSYNEQFF.

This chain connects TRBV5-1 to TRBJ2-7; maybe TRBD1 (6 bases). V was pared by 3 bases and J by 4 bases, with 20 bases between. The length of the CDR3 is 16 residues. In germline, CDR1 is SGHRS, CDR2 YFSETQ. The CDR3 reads CASSSRETGAGYEQYF. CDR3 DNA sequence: TGCGCCAGCAGCTCGAGAGAGACAGGAGCTGGATACGAGCAGTACTTC.

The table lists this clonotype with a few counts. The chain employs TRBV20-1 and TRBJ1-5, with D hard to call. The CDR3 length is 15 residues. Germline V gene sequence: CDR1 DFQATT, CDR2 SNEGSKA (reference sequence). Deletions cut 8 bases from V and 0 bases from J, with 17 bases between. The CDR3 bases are TGCAGTTTTACAGCCACAAGTTATAGCAATCAGCCCCAGCATTTT. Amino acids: CSFTATSYSNQPQHF.

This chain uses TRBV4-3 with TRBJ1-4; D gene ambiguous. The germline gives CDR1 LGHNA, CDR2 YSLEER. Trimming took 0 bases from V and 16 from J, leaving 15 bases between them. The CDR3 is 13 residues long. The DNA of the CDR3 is TGCGCCAGCAGCCAAGATCTTATGGCAGACCCGTTTTTT. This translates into CASSQDLMADPFF.

The CDR3 DNA reads as TGCAGTGCTTGGTCCGGGACACGATTCGAGATGAACACTGAAGCTTTCTTT. It translates to CSAWSGTRFEMNTEAFF. The J gene is TRBJ1-1, the V gene TRBV20-1, with a possible D match to TRBD1 (6 bases). There are 17 residues in the CDR3. V was clipped by 5 bases and J by 0 bases, with 22 bases between them. The germline V gene encodes CDR1 DFQATT and CDR2 SNEGSKA (reference sequence).

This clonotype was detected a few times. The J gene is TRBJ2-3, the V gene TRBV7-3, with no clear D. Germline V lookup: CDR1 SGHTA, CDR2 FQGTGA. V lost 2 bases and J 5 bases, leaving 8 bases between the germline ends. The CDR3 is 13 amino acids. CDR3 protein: CASSLATQDTQYF. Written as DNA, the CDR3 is TGTGCCAGCAGCTTAGCGACACAAGATACGCAGTATTTT.

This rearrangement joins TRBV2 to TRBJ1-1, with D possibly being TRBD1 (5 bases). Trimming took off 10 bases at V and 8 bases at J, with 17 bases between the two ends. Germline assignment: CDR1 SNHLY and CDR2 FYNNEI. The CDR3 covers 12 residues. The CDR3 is CAISLLGLEAFF. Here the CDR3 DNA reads TGTGCCATCTCACTCTTGGGGCTGGAAGCTTTCTTT. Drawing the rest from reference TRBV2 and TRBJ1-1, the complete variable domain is EPEVTQTPSHQVTQMGQEVILRCVPISNHLYFYWYRQILGQKVEFLVSFYNNEISEKSEIFDDQFSVERPDGSNFTLKIRSTKLEDSAMYFCAISLLGLEAFFGQGTRLTVV.

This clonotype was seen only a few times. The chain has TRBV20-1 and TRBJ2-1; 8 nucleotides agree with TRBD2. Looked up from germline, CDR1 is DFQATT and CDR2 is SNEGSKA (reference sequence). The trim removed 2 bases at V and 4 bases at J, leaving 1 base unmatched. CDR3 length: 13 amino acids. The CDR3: CSARSSGYNEQFF. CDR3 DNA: TGCAGTGCTAGATCTAGCGGGTACAATGAGCAGTTCTTC.

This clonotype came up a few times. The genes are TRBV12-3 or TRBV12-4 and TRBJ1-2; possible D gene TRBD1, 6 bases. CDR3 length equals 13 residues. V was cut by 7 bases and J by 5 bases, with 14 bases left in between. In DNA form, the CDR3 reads TGTGCCAGCACCCGACAGGCCCCGTATGGCTACACCTTC. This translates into CASTRQAPYGYTF.

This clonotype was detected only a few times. CDR3 coding DNA: TGCAGCGCACCCCTGGAAGAGATTCATAGCACAGATACGCAGTATTTT. It yields the protein CSAPLEEIHSTDTQYF. The V call is TRBV29-1, the J call TRBJ2-3; D call uncertain. This CDR3 region has 16 residues. V lost 7 bases to trimming and J lost 0 bases, with 20 bases between them. Germline CDR1 SQVTM, CDR2 ANQGSEA.

CDR3 nucleotide sequence: TGCAGTGCACGGGGACGCTCCGGGTTCCCCTACAATGAGCAGTTCTTC. It encodes CSARGRSGFPYNEQFF. The V gene is TRBV20-1, the J gene TRBJ2-1; D is possibly TRBD1 or TRBD2 (5 bases each). V was clipped by 6 bases and J by 2 bases, with 20 bases between them. The CDR3 covers 16 residues. Germline V CDR1 and CDR2: DFQATT, SNEGSKA (reference sequence).

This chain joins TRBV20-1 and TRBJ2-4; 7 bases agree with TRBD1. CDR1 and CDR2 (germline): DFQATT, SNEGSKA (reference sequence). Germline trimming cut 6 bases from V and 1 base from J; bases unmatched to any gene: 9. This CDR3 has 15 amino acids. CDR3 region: CSARAETGAKNIQYF. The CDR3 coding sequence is TGCAGTGCCAGGGCGGAGACAGGGGCCAAAAACATTCAGTACTTC.

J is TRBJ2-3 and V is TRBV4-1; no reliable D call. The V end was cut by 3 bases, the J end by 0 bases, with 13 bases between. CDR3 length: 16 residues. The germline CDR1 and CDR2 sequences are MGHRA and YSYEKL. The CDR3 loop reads CASSHTLGSSTDTQYF. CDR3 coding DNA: TGCGCCAGCAGCCACACCCTGGGAAGTAGCACAGATACGCAGTATTTT.

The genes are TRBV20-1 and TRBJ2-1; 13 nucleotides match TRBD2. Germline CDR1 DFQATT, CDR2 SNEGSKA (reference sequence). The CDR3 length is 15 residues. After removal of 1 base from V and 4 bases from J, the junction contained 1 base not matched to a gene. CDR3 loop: CSARGTSGGYNEQFF. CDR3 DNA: TGCAGTGCTAGAGGGACTAGCGGGGGTTACAATGAGCAGTTCTTC.

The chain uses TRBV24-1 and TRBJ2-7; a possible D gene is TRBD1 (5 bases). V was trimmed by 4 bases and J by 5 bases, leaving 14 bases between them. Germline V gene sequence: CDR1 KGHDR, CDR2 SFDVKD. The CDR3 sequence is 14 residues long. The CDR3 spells CATSDSQGTHEQYF. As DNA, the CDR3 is TGTGCCACCAGTGACTCTCAGGGTACCCACGAGCAGTACTTC.

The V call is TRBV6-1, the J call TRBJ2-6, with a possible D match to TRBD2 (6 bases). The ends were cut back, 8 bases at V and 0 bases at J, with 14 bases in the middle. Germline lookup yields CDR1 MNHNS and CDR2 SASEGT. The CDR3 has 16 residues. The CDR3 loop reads CASWSGRSSGANVLTF. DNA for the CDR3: TGTGCCAGCTGGAGTGGGAGGAGCTCTGGGGCCAACGTCCTGACTTTC.

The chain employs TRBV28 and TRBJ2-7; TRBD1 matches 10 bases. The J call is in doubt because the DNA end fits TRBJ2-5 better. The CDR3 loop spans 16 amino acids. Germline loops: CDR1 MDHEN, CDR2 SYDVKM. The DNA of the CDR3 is TGTGCCAGCAGACCCACGGGACAGGGGTCGCTGGGGACCCAGTACTTC. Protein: CASRPTGQGSLGTQYF.

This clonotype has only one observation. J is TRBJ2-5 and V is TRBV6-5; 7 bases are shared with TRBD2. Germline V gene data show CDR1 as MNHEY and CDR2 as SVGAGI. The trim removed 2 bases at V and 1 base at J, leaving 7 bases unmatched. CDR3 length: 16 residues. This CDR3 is CASSYGAGEIQETQYF. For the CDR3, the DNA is TGTGCCAGCAGTTACGGGGCGGGGGAGATCCAAGAGACCCAGTACTTC.